The present T cell receptor beta chain was sequenced within a study of OX40 agonist ivuxolimab in advanced cancers. The overall study: With a range of roughly 20 to 80, age averaged 60 years, and around 80% were male.

V lost 7 bases to trimming and J lost 7 bases; unmatched junction nucleotides: 14. The CDR3 consists of 16 residues. Germline values: CDR1 MNHNY, CDR2 SVGAGI (reference sequence). Libraries were prepared by immunoSEQ multiplex PCR; TCRdb keeps only in-frame clonotypes and omits some of them. Found here are about 12,000 clones, around 80% of them singletons; the top ten hold roughly a quarter. This clonotype was sampled from an adult with an advanced solid tumor such as melanoma, head and neck, liver or kidney cancer. The chain has TRBV6-6 and TRBJ2-7, with 12 bases matching TRBD2. This specimen was CD4+ or CD8+ T cells sorted from blood, taken in a trial of the OX40 agonist ivuxolimab. The CDR3 loop reads CASNLRLAGVGVEQYF. The CDR3 nucleotides read TGTGCCAGCAATCTACGACTAGCGGGAGTTGGAGTGGAGCAGTACTTC.